This section outlines one T cell receptor (beta chain) sequence together with its context. Clones were read by immunoSEQ multiplex PCR, and TCRdb kept only the in-frame ones, dropping some. The table includes 250,000 or so clones, around 93% detected once. Germline V lookup: CDR1 MNHEY, CDR2 SVGAGI. The V and J ends lost 10 bases and 8 bases respectively, with 23 bases between them. CDR3 size: 14 residues. This sample was taken from a study of blood T cell repertoires in COVID-19. Study-wide context: From T cells, B-cell-depleted T cells, or PBMCs came the material, which was cDNA or gDNA.

J is TRBJ1-2 and V is TRBV6-5; D may be TRBD1 (5 bases). The sequence was collected from a man in his forties who had been exposed to COVID-19. Material for sequencing was PBMCs or T cells enriched from blood (not recorded which). The CDR3: CATFPLGGIGGYTF. The CDR3 DNA reads TGTGCCACCTTTCCCCTGGGGGGGATCGGGGGCTACACCTTC.